What follows are 14 T cell receptor beta chains derived from one specimen sequenced in a study of monozygotic twins with inflammatory bowel disease. TCRdb reanalyzed the 5' RACE reads, giving one entry per CDR3 protein sequence and no DNA. The table lists 88,000 or so distinct CDR3 sequences, with just under 7.5% in the top ten. The sequenced sample consisted of blood. The receptors were sampled from a human donor with ulcerative colitis or Crohn's disease, or a healthy co-twin of an affected twin (not recorded which).

CDR3 sequence reads: CASSAKRQGTGELFF. The chain recombines TRBV5-1 with TRBJ2-2; checking the TCRdb D call of TRBD1 is not possible without DNA. The CDR3 is 15 amino acids. Germline V CDR1 and CDR2: SGHRS, YFSETQ.

The chain has TRBV7-7 and TRBJ2-1; TCRdb picks TRBD2, but there is no DNA to check that call. CDR1 SSHAT and CDR2 FNYEAQ come from the germline V gene (reference sequence). This CDR3 has 16 amino acids. The CDR3 region is CASSQTSVGGMGEQFF.

The chain carries TRBV5-1 and TRBJ2-3; TCRdb's D call of TRBD1 is untestable without DNA. The CDR3 runs to 17 residues. Germline V gives CDR1 SGHRS, CDR2 YFSETQ. The CDR3 sequence is CASSFSAGATSTDTQYF.

This chain connects TRBV4-1 to TRBJ2-1; the D call from TCRdb, TRBD1, cannot be confirmed without DNA. Germline CDR1 and CDR2: MGHRA and YSYEKL. The CDR3 is 16 residues long. This CDR3 reads CASSQDQLIRVNEQFF.

The genes are TRBV20-1 and TRBJ1-1. Germline V CDR1 and CDR2: DFQATT, SNEGSKA (reference sequence). The CDR3 has 12 residues. The CDR3 spells CSALLSVTEAFF.

The chain employs TRBV5-1 and TRBJ2-1; the TCRdb call, TRBD1, lacks DNA for checking. This CDR3 is 14 amino acids long. Germline assignment: CDR1 SGHRS and CDR2 YFSETQ. CDR3 sequence reads: CASSWRGTLNEQFF.

The J gene is TRBJ2-7, the V gene TRBV7-2; TCRdb outputs TRBD1, but without DNA this stays unchecked. The length of the CDR3 is 14 residues. Germline V gene sequence: CDR1 SGHTA, CDR2 FQGNSA. CDR3 sequence: CASSPRGNPYEQYF.

J is TRBJ2-7 and V is TRBV20-1; no DNA is available, so the TRBD1 call from TCRdb remains unchecked. From germline, CDR1 is DFQATT and CDR2 SNEGSKA (reference sequence). The CDR3 is 13 residues long. The CDR3 sequence is CSAMRTGTYEQYF.

The rearrangement uses TRBV20-1 and TRBJ1-1; with no DNA, the TCRdb D assignment of TRBD1 cannot be verified. The germline gives CDR1 DFQATT, CDR2 SNEGSKA (reference sequence). This CDR3 spans 17 amino acids. This CDR3 is CSARGDWGQGPNTEAFF.

V usage is TRBV9 and J usage is TRBJ2-3; TCRdb reports TRBD1, a call that lacks DNA to check it against. This CDR3 has 16 residues. In germline, CDR1 is SGDLS, CDR2 YYNGEE. This CDR3 reads CASTPGSSFSTDTQYF.

The V call is TRBV14, the J call TRBJ1-6; TCRdb names TRBD1, which stays unverified in the absence of DNA. Per germline, CDR1 SGHDN and CDR2 FVKESK. The CDR3 contains 15 residues. The CDR3 spells CASSQYRDRDAPLHF.

The V and J genes are TRBV6-1 and TRBJ1-5; TCRdb indicates TRBD1, and absent DNA this call remains unverified. The CDR3 totals 16 residues. Germline V CDR1 and CDR2: MNHNS, SASEGT. CDR3 amino acids: CASSGQGYVGNQPQHF.

The V call is TRBV27, the J call TRBJ1-1; there is no DNA to check the TCRdb D call of TRBD1. CDR3 size: 13 residues. The germline V gene encodes CDR1 MNHEY and CDR2 SMNVEV (reference sequence). Here the CDR3 reads CASSSGRNTEAFF.

This rearrangement joins TRBV5-1 to TRBJ1-2; there is no DNA to check the TCRdb D call of TRBD1. The CDR3 loop spans 15 amino acids. Germline CDR1 is SGHRS and CDR2 is YFSETQ. The CDR3 is CASSFGQAGLDGYTF. The complete variable domain, with remaining parts taken from reference TRBV5-1 and TRBJ1-2, reads KAGVTQTPRYLIKTRGQQVTLSCSPISGHRSVSWYQQTPGQGLQFLFEYFSETQRNKGNFPGRFSGRQFSNSRSEMNVSTLELGDSALYLCASSFGQAGLDGYTFGSGTRLTVV.